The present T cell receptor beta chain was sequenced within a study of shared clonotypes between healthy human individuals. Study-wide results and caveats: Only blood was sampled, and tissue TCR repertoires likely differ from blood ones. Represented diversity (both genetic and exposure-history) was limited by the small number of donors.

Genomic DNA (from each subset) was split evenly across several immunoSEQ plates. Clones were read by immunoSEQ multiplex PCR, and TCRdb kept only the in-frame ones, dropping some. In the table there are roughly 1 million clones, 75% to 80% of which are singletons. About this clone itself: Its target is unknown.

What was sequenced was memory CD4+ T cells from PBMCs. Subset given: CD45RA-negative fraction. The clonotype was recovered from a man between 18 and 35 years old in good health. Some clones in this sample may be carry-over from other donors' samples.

CDR3 loop: CASSQTGTANEKLFF. The CDR3, as DNA: TGTGCCAGCAGTCAGACCGGGACAGCAAATGAAAAACTGTTTTTT. The chain links TRBV6-5 to TRBJ1-4; TRBD1 aligns across 7 bases. This CDR3 contains 15 residues. V gave up 5 bases and J gave up 5 bases; unmatched junction bases: 8. In germline, CDR1 is MNHEY, CDR2 SVGAGI.